These 10 T cell receptor beta chains came from one sample sequenced in a study of cytomegalovirus exposure and HLA in healthy donors. Produced via immunoSEQ multiplex PCR; TCRdb's table is partial and in-frame only. Seen here are 100,000 to 150,000 clones, roughly nine tenths observed once, and the top ten hold about 3.7%. The sequencing sample was made of PBMCs. The receptors were sampled from a man between 25 and 39 years old in good health and CMV-seronegative.

The chain is built from TRBV6-5 and TRBJ2-7; TRBD1 matches at 8 bases. V shed 4 bases and J 2 bases; nucleotides not matched to a gene: 4. The CDR3 totals 14 residues. The germline gives CDR1 MNHEY, CDR2 SVGAGI. The CDR3 spells CASSSDRVTYEQYF. CDR3 sequence (DNA): TGTGCCAGCAGTTCGGACAGGGTTACCTACGAGCAGTACTTC.

V gene TRBV14 combines with J gene TRBJ1-2; 9 positions agree with TRBD1. Germline V CDR1 and CDR2: SGHDN, FVKESK. Trimming at V came to 4 bases and at J to 8 bases, leaving 5 bases not matched to a gene. The CDR3 runs to 13 residues. Written as DNA, the CDR3 is TGTGCCAGCAGCCCCCGGACAGGGGAGGGCTACACCTTC. This gives the protein CASSPRTGEGYTF.

The chain couples TRBV6-1 to TRBJ1-2; D remains unclear. Germline CDR1 and CDR2: MNHNS and SASEGT. V was clipped by 7 bases and J by 1 base, with 10 bases between them. The CDR3 sequence is 13 residues long. Here the CDR3 reads CASTIDINYGYTF. The CDR3 DNA follows: TGTGCCAGCACTATTGACATTAACTATGGCTACACCTTC.

The CDR3 loop is CASSPGQGAYEQYF. CDR3 DNA: TGTGCCAGCAGCCCTGGACAGGGGGCGTACGAGCAGTACTTC. The chain has TRBV6-5 and TRBJ2-7, with 11 bases fitting TRBD1. After removal of 6 bases from V and 4 bases from J, the junction contained 5 bases not matched to a gene. The V gene's germline CDR1 is MNHEY and CDR2 SVGAGI. This CDR3 is built from 14 residues.

The V call is TRBV19, the J call TRBJ2-2, with 13 bases matching TRBD2. The CDR3 covers 17 residues. CDR1 is LNHDA, CDR2 SQIVND, per germline (reference sequence). Losses at the gene ends were 4 bases for V and 1 base for J; bases not matched to a gene: 3. The CDR3 here is CASSKLAGGLNTGELFF. The DNA for the CDR3 is TGTGCCAGTAGTAAACTAGCGGGGGGGCTGAACACCGGGGAGCTGTTTTTT.

The chain combines TRBV6-6 with TRBJ1-3; TRBD1 agrees at 9 bases. The ends lost 6 bases at V and 4 bases at J; junction bases unmatched: 4. CDR1 is MNHNY, CDR2 SVGAGI, per germline (reference sequence). The CDR3 has 14 amino acids. CDR3 loop: CASREQGAGNTIYF. The CDR3, as DNA: TGTGCCAGCAGGGAACAGGGGGCCGGAAACACCATATATTTT.

J is TRBJ2-2 and V is TRBV5-1; no firm D call. Trimming removed 4 bases at V and 1 base at J, with 17 bases between. Germline V lookup: CDR1 SGHRS, CDR2 YFSETQ. The CDR3 runs to 17 residues. The CDR3 here is CASSRPPTIQNTGELFF. The DNA for the CDR3 is TGCGCCAGCAGCCGACCCCCGACAATCCAGAACACCGGGGAGCTGTTTTTT.

The chain's CDR3 is CASRGWTGAYEQYF. The CDR3 coding sequence is TGTGCCAGCAGGGGGTGGACAGGGGCCTACGAGCAGTACTTC. The chain combines TRBV27 with TRBJ2-7; TRBD1 agrees at 9 bases. The CDR3 contains 14 residues. The junction had 5 bases not matched to a gene; V was cut back by 6 bases and J by 2 bases. Germline V gene lookup returns CDR1 MNHEY and CDR2 SMNVEV (reference sequence).

The rearrangement joins TRBV5-6 to TRBJ2-7; 12 positions agree with TRBD1. V shed 4 bases, J shed 0 bases, and the junction held 5 bases outside the gene matches. Germline V gene sequence: CDR1 SGHDT, CDR2 YYEEEE. CDR3 length: 16 residues. CDR3 in amino acids: CASSGPGQGASYEQYF. DNA of the CDR3: TGTGCCAGCAGCGGACCGGGACAGGGGGCCTCCTACGAGCAGTACTTC.

The chain is built from TRBV9 and TRBJ1-2; TRBD1 is a possible D gene (5 bases). In germline, CDR1 is SGDLS, CDR2 YYNGEE. Trimming left V 4 bases short and J 1 base short, with 14 bases between. There are 15 residues in the CDR3. The CDR3 DNA sequence: TGTGCCAGCAGCCCCGGCGGGGACTTTAACTATGGCTACACCTTC. Protein: CASSPGGDFNYGYTF.